The sequence of this TCR beta chain was determined in a study of cytomegalovirus exposure and HLA in healthy donors. Study-wide findings and caveats: For cytomegalovirus status, the classifier reportedly gave diagnoses with high specificity and sensitivity. Among TCR beta chains, those listed as cytomegalovirus-associated numbered roughly 150. Rare TCR sequences dominated, though some public TCRs recurred in many donors.

A word on this clone: The antigen is unknown.

Using immunoSEQ multiplex PCR, the repertoire was profiled, and TCRdb retains in-frame clones only, with some absent. The sample consists of about 160,000 clones, approximately 86% of them appearing once. V lost 3 bases to trimming and J lost 1 base, with 10 bases between them. The CDR3 covers 14 residues. CDR1 and CDR2 (germline): MNHEY, SMNVEV (reference sequence). Separate from the approximately 670-subject first cohort, the roughly 120-subject validation cohort was the one that the donors belonged to. This chain joins TRBV27 and TRBJ2-7; D perhaps matches TRBD2 (5 bases). The source is a man under 40 in good health and CMV-seropositive. The specimen sequenced was PBMCs. The CDR3 protein is CASSFGVSSYEQYF. The CDR3 bases are TGTGCCAGCAGTTTCGGGGTGTCGTCCTACGAGCAGTACTTC.